Below, 13 T cell receptor beta chains from the same sample are listed, as sequenced in a study of cytomegalovirus exposure and HLA in healthy donors. 13 Jbeta primers and 60 Vbeta primers were used for the PCR. TCRdb keeps only in-frame clones here, not all; method: immunoSEQ multiplex PCR. The sample shows under 200,000 clones, 77% of them seen only once. Sequenced sample: PBMCs. The receptor source for this set is a man aged 25 to 45 in good health and CMV-seropositive.

The chain combines TRBV6-5 with TRBJ2-7; possibly TRBD2 for D (5 bases). CDR1 is MNHEY and CDR2 is SVGAGI in the germline V gene. Between the trimmed V and J ends, which lost 2 bases and 0 bases, there was a span of 8 bases. The CDR3 is 14 amino acids. The CDR3 protein is CASSYRESSYEQYF. The CDR3 nucleotides are TGTGCCAGCAGTTACAGGGAGAGCTCCTACGAGCAGTACTTC.

The chain recombines TRBV18 with TRBJ1-1; the D gene is possibly TRBD1 (6 bases). Germline CDR1 reads KGHSH; CDR2 reads LQKENI. CDR3 length equals 12 residues. V shed 3 bases and J shed 8 bases, with 10 bases lying between them. CDR3: CASSPFDREAFF. Written as DNA, the CDR3 is TGTGCCAGCTCACCTTTCGACAGGGAAGCTTTCTTT. The whole variable domain, remainder taken from reference TRBV18 and TRBJ1-1, is NAGVMQNPRHLVRRRGQEARLRCSPMKGHSHVYWYRQLPEEGLKFMVYLQKENIIDESGMPKERFSAEFPKEGPSILRIQQVVRGDSAAYFCASSPFDREAFFGQGTRLTVV.

This clone was observed once. The chain has TRBV5-4 and TRBJ2-7, with 13 bases that match TRBD2. V was pared by 0 bases and J by 7 bases, with 7 bases of the junction left unmatched. The V gene's germline CDR1 is SGHNT and CDR2 YYREEE (reference sequence). The CDR3 runs to 16 residues. As DNA, the CDR3 is TGTGCCAGCAGCTTGGGAGGACTAGCGGGGGACGGGGAGCAGTACTTC. Protein product: CASSLGGLAGDGEQYF.

There are a few counts of this clone. The chain combines TRBV7-9 with TRBJ1-5, with 7 nucleotides matching TRBD1. The CDR3 runs 14 residues. The ends lost 5 bases at V and 3 bases at J; junction bases unmatched: 4. The germline CDR1 and CDR2 sequences are SEHNR and FQNEAQ (reference sequence). CDR3 in DNA: TGTGCCAGCAGCCCAGGGACAGACAATCAGCCCCAGCATTTT. Translated: CASSPGTDNQPQHF.

The chain carries TRBV7-9 and TRBJ1-6, with D unresolved. Germline-derived CDR1 and CDR2 are SEHNR and FQNEAQ (reference sequence). The CDR3 length is 14 residues. Between the trimmed V and J ends, which lost 0 bases and 6 bases, there was a span of 6 bases. CDR3 in amino acids: CASSLANSNSPLHF. As DNA, the CDR3 is TGTGCCAGCAGCTTAGCGAACAGTAATTCACCCCTCCACTTT.

This clone was counted only a few times. The chain couples TRBV28 to TRBJ1-5, with a tentative D call TRBD1 (6 bases). Trimming shortened V by 5 bases and J by 0 bases, and 14 bases separated the two germline ends. The CDR3 consists of 16 residues. Looked up from germline, CDR1 is MDHEN and CDR2 is SYDVKM. CDR3 sequence (DNA): TGTGCCAGCAGTACCCCGCGGACAGATAGCAATCAGCCCCAGCATTTT. Encoded protein: CASSTPRTDSNQPQHF. Complete variable domain (other parts from reference TRBV28 and TRBJ1-5): DVKVTQSSRYLVKRTGEKVFLECVQDMDHENMFWYRQDPGLGLRLIYFSYDVKMKEKGDIPEGYSVSREKKERFSLILESASTNQTSMYLCASSTPRTDSNQPQHFGDGTRLSIL.

The chain employs TRBV7-9 and TRBJ1-1; D is uncertain. The CDR3 has 16 residues. V shed 5 bases and J shed 0 bases, with 16 bases lying between them. The germline CDR1 and CDR2 sequences are SEHNR and FQNEAQ (reference sequence). The CDR3 region is CASSRGTTVMNTEAFF. DNA for the CDR3: TGTGCCAGCAGCCGGGGAACTACAGTCATGAACACTGAAGCTTTCTTT.

The chain combines TRBV5-4 with TRBJ2-2; no clear D gene. The germline V and J ends were trimmed by 7 bases and 7 bases, with 8 bases remaining between them. CDR3 length equals 11 residues. Germline loops: CDR1 SGHNT, CDR2 YYREEE (reference sequence). The CDR3 DNA sequence: TGTGCCAGCGAGTCGAACGGGGAGCTGTTTTTT. Its protein product is CASESNGELFF.

This clone was detected only a few times. CDR3 region: CASTRQEQGNQPQHF. The CDR3 DNA reads TGTGCCAGCACGAGACAAGAACAGGGAAATCAGCCCCAGCATTTT. V gene TRBV2 combines with J gene TRBJ1-5, with D maybe TRBD1 (6 bases). CDR1 is SNHLY, CDR2 FYNNEI, per germline. There are 15 residues in the CDR3. V was clipped by 7 bases and J by 4 bases, with 17 bases between them.

This clone was seen a single time. V and J are TRBV4-1 and TRBJ1-5; 7 nucleotides align to TRBD1. The CDR3 loop spans 17 amino acids. CDR1 is MGHRA, CDR2 YSYEKL, per germline. V lost 2 bases, J lost 0 bases, and 7 bases stayed unmatched. The CDR3 sequence: CASSQFGDSSSNQPQHF. The CDR3 DNA sequence: TGCGCCAGCAGCCAATTTGGGGACAGCTCTAGCAATCAGCCCCAGCATTTT.

The chain uses TRBV7-2 and TRBJ2-7; the match to TRBD1 covers 7 bases. V gave up 0 bases and J gave up 3 bases; unmatched junction bases: 8. Germline V CDR1 and CDR2: SGHTA, FQGNSA. The CDR3 is made up of 16 amino acids. The CDR3 spells CASSLALGQVIYEQYF. In nucleotides, the CDR3 is TGTGCCAGCAGCTTAGCGTTAGGACAGGTGATCTACGAGCAGTACTTC.

The chain links TRBV4-1 to TRBJ2-2; 8 nucleotides match TRBD2. The CDR3 runs to 16 residues. Trimming removed 5 bases from V and 2 bases from J; junction bases left unmatched: 7. Germline V CDR1 and CDR2: MGHRA, YSYEKL. In nucleotides, the CDR3 is TGCGCCAGCAGCTCAGGGCGGGGGGACAACACCGGGGAGCTGTTTTTT. It yields the protein CASSSGRGDNTGELFF.

This chain uses TRBV4-1 with TRBJ1-1; 7 bases agree with TRBD1. V was clipped by 4 bases and J by 11 bases; unmatched bases: 10. Germline V gives CDR1 MGHRA, CDR2 YSYEKL. CDR3 length equals 13 residues. The DNA of the CDR3 is TGCGCCAGCAGCCGGGCAGGGGGGCTTGAGGCTTTCTTT. Protein: CASSRAGGLEAFF.